Here is one TCR beta chain with its context. This sample is drawn from a study of blood T cell repertoires in COVID-19. Only in-frame clones appear in the TCRdb table, and some are missing; sequencing was by immunoSEQ multiplex PCR. The sample holds about 220,000 clones; less than 85% are singletons and the top ten take 7.2%. This CDR3 is 13 amino acids long. Trimming removed 1 base from V and 15 bases from J; junction bases left unmatched: 4. J is TRBJ2-1 and V is TRBV12-3 or TRBV12-4, with 12 bases fitting TRBD2. The origin of this receptor is a woman aged 70-85 years with acute or convalescent COVID-19. Sequences were obtained from peripheral blood. CDR3 DNA sequence: TGTGCCAGCAGTTTAGGGACTAGCGGGGCTCCGTTCTTC. Its translation: CASSLGTSGAPFF.